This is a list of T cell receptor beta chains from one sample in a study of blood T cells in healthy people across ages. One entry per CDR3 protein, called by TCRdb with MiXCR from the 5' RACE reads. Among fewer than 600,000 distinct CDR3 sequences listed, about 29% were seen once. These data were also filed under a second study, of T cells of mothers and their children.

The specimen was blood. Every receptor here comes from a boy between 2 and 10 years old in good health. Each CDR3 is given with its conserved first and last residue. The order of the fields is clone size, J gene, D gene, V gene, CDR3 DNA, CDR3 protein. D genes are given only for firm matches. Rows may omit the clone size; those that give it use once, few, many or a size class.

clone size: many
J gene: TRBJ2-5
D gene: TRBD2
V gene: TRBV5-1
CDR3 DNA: TGTGCCAGCAGCTTAGGGGCTAGCGGGGGCCAAGAGACCCAGTACTTC
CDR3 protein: CASSLGASGGQETQYF

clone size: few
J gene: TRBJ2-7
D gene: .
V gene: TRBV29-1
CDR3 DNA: TGCAGCGTCCTGGTAGCAGGGAGTGTCTACGAGCAGTACTTC
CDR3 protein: CSVLVAGSVYEQYF

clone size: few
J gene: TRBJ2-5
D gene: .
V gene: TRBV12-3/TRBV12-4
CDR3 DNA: TGTGCCAGCAGTGTAAAGGGGGTTTGGGGCCAAGAGACCCAGTACTTC
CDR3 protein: CASSVKGVWGQETQYF

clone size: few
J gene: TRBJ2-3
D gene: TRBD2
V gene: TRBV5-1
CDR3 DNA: TGCGCCAGCAGCACGGGCCCTAGCGGGGGATACACAGATACGCAGTATTTT
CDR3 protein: CASSTGPSGGYTDTQYF

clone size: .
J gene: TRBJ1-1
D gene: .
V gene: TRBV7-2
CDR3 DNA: TGTGCCAGCAGCCCTCAGGGACCGGCGGATCCTGAAGCTTTCTTT
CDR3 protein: CASSPQGPADPEAFF

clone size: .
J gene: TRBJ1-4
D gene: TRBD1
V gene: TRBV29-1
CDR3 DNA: TGCAGCGTGGGGAAACAGGGGGCGACTAATGAAAAACTGTTTTTT
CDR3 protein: CSVGKQGATNEKLFF

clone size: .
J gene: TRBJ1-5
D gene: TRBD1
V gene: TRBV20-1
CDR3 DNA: TGCAGTGCAAGACAGGGGCTCTGGGACAATCAGCCCCAGCATTTT
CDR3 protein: CSARQGLWDNQPQHF

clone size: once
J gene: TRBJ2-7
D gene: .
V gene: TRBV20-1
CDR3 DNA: TGCAGTGCTTCCTTGACTAGCTCTCTACCTAGGGGGGAGCAGTACTTC
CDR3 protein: CSASLTSSLPRGEQYF

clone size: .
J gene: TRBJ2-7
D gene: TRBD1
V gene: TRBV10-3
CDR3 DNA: TGTGCCATCAGAGGGGACAGGGGCAGGTACGAGCAGTACTTC
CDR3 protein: CAIRGDRGRYEQYF

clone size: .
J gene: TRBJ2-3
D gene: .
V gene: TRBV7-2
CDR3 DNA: TGTGCCAGCAGCTTAGTGGGACGCTTTAGGCAAGATACGCAGTATTTT
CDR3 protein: CASSLVGRFRQDTQYF

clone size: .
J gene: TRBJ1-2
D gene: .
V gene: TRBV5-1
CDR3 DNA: TGCGCCAGCAGCTTGGCGTTCGGGGCCGGTGACTATGGCTACACCTTC
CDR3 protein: CASSLAFGAGDYGYTF

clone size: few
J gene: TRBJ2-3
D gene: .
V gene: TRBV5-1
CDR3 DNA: TGCGCCAGCAGCTGGGCCGGGACCCATTACACAGATACGCAGTATTTT
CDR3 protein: CASSWAGTHYTDTQYF

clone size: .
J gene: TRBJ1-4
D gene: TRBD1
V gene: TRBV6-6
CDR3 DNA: TGTGCCAGCAGCCCGAGGGACAGGGGGCGCGTTAGTCTGTTTTTT
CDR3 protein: CASSPRDRGRVSLFF

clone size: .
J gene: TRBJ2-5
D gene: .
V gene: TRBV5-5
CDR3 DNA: TGTGCCAGCAGCGCGGTTCCTGAAGAGACCCAGTACTTC
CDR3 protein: CASSAVPEETQYF

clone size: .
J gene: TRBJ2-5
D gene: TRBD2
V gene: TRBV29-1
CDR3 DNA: TGCAGCGTTGAAGGACTAGCAATAAAGACCCAGTACTTC
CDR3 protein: CSVEGLAIKTQYF

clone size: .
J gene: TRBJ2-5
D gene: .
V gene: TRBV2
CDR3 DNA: TGTGCCAGCATGTTGGGGGGATCCGCCGAGACCCAGTACTTC
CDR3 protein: CASMLGGSAETQYF

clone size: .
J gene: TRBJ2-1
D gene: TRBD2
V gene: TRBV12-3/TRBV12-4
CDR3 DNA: TGTGCCAGCAGTTTATTAGCGGGGGGGCAAGATGAGCAGTTCTTC
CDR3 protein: CASSLLAGGQDEQFF

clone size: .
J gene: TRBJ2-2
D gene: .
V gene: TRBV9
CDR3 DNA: TGTGCCAGCAGCGTAGAGAGTGCCGGGGAGCTGTTTTTT
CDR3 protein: CASSVESAGELFF

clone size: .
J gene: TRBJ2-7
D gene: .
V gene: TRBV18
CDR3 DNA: TGTGCCAGCTCACCGCAGGACTTAGTCTACGAGCAGTACTTC
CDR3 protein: CASSPQDLVYEQYF

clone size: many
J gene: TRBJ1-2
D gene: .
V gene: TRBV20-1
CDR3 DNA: TGCAGTGCTAGAGATTCAGGCAGCAATGGCTACACCTTC
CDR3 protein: CSARDSGSNGYTF

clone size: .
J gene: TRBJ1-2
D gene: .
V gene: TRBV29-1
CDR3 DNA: TGCAGCGTTGAAGTCCCCAGGCGCTATGGCTACACCTTC
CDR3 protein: CSVEVPRRYGYTF

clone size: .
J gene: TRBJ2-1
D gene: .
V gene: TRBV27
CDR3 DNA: TGTGCCAGCAGTTTTCTCGGGGAGGGGGACAATGAGCAGTTCTTC
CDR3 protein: CASSFLGEGDNEQFF

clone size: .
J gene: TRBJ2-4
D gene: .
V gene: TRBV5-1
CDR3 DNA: TGCGCCAGCAGCTTGGCCGTGGGGCCCAGCATTCAGTACTTC
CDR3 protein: CASSLAVGPSIQYF

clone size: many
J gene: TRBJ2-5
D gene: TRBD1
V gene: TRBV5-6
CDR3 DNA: TGTGCCAGCAGCCCGGGACAGGGGGAAGAGACCCAGTACTTC
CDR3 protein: CASSPGQGEETQYF

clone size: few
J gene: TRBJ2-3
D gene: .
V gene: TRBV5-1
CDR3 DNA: TGCGCCAGCAGCTTGGGACAGGCGAATACGCAGTATTTT
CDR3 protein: CASSLGQANTQYF

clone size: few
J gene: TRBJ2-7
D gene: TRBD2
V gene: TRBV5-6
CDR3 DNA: TGTGCCAGCAGCTTGGAGGGGACTATCAATGTTTACGAGCAGTACTTC
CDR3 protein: CASSLEGTINVYEQYF

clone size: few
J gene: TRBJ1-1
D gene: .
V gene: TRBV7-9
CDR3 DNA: TGTGCCAGCAGCTCCTATCGGGGGACCGAAAGTCATGAAGCTTTCTTT
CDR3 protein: CASSSYRGTESHEAFF

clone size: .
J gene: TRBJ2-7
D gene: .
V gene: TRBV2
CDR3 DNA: TGTGCCGGCAGGGAGCAGTACTTC
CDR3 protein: CAGREQYF

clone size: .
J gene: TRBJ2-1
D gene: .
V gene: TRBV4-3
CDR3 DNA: TGCGCCAGCAGCCAAGAACTAGCACGCGATGAGCAGTTCTTC
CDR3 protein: CASSQELARDEQFF

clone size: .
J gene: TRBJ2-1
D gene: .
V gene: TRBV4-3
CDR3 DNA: TGCGCCAGCAGCCAAGTCCACAATGAGCAGTTCTTC
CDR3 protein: CASSQVHNEQFF

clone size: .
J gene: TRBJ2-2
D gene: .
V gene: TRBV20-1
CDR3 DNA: TGCAGTGCTAGGGGCTCCTCGAACACCGGGGAGCTGTTTTTT
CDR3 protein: CSARGSSNTGELFF